Here is one T cell receptor beta chain with its context. This entry belongs to a study of blood T cell repertoires in COVID-19. The CDR3 is made up of 15 amino acids. Germline CDR1 is SGDLS and CDR2 is YYNGEE. V lost 4 bases and J lost 2, with 16 bases in between. Some clones are missing from TCRdb's copy, which holds only in-frame ones; the method was immunoSEQ multiplex PCR. The repertoire holds approximately 320,000 clones, with nearly 90% as singletons. The rearrangement uses TRBV9 and TRBJ2-7; perhaps TRBD2 as D (5 bases). Material: peripheral blood. This TCR was sampled from a woman in her twenties or thirties with COVID-19, enrolled during active disease. CDR3 sequence (DNA): TGTGCCAGCAGCCCGAGCGGCGGGCCTACCTACGAGCAGTACTTC. Residues: CASSPSGGPTYEQYF.